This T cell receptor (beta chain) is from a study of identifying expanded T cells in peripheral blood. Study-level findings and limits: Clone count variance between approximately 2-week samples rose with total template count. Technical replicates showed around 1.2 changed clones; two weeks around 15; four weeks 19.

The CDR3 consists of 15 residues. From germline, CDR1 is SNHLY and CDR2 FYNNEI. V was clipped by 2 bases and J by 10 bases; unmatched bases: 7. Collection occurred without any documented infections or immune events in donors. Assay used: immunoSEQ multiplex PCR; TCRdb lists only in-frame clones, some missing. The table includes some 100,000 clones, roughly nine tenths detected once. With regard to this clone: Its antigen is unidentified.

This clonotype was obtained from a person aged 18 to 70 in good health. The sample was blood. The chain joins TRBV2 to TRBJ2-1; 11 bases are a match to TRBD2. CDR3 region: CASSETSGGAEEQFF. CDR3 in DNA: TGTGCCAGCAGTGAAACTAGCGGGGGCGCGGAAGAGCAGTTCTTC.